The entry below describes one TCR beta chain. It lacks a known antigen. No base quality information exists; no much larger clone differs at one position. This record comes from a study of cytomegalovirus exposure and HLA in healthy donors (dated by TCRdb to about 2017). About the study as a whole: The approximately 710 repertoires of the first cohort and the approximately 110 validation repertoires were produced on the same platform, according to a later analysis. The aim of the study was to test whether cataloging public T cell receptors could identify signatures of past pathogen exposure. Along with the approximately 650-subject first cohort, a separate validation cohort of over 90 different subjects was used. To predict cytomegalovirus infection status, the study brought together high-throughput TCR immunosequencing, statistical association of individual TCRs with disease status, and machine learning. Results the study describes overall, beyond this receptor: The classifier was reported to diagnose cytomegalovirus status with high specificity and sensitivity in both the original and validation cohorts. The authors suggested that the approach could potentially be generalized to other disease states and immunological phenotypes. In vitro tests confirmed that a few of the cytomegalovirus-associated TCR beta chains recognize cytomegalovirus antigens. Across donors, most TCR sequences were observed very rarely, whereas some public TCRs were present in many individuals. In the study, 150 to 200 TCR beta chains were listed as associated with cytomegalovirus. All 130 or so repertoires were used to score co-occurrence in the validation cohort in a later analysis, because that analysis had no HLA typing for the cohort. Subsequent analysis determined that TCRs grouped into clusters in the first cohort also showed a tendency toward co-occurrence across the 120 or so validation repertoires, and approximately 93% of cluster scores exceeded 0.

The library was generated by the immunoSEQ multiplex PCR assay. The authors' analysis ran thus. A statistical classification framework was developed to diagnose cytomegalovirus status using the catalog of TCR beta chain sequences. In TCRdb, the immuneACCESS table is reduced to in-frame sequences with V and J assigned. These tables do not hold every clone; where another copy was compared, an unresolved V gene accounts for under half, and the others remain unexplained. V, J and clone size derive from that table, while D and trimming were established from the DNA sequence. A total of roughly 75,000 clones appear in this sample, roughly 94% of them only once. The biggest ten clones account for about 1.5% of the sample. Separate from the approximately 700-subject first cohort, the validation cohort of roughly 130 subjects was the group to which the donors belonged. The CDR3 runs 14 residues from the cysteine to the phenylalanine. Only the CDR3 DNA stays, 42 bases, in frame from base 1. CDR1 and CDR2 were assigned from the germline V gene as SGHAT and FQNNGV. V trim: 5 bases; J trim: 7 bases; unmatched bases: 10.

The receptor's source is a man aged 18 to 29 in good health and CMV-seropositive. Sequencing was carried out using PBMCs. The chain employs TRBV11-2 and TRBJ1-1; a stretch of 7 junction bases matches TRBD1. The nucleotides read TGTGCCAGCAGCCCAAGGGACAGCCCGCTTGAAGCTTTCTTT. It encodes CASSPRDSPLEAFF.